These T cell receptor beta chains were read from a single sample in a study of CD8+ T cells in alopecia areata. Data came from immunoSEQ multiplex PCR; TCRdb stores just in-frame clones and leaves some out. The repertoire holds some 180,000 clones, with 40% to 65% as singletons. The sample consisted of CD8+ T cells sorted from blood, taken at week 24, from a patient treated with tofacitinib. These receptor sequences come from a human donor with alopecia areata. CDR3s leave out the opening cysteine and the closing phenylalanine or tryptophan. Each record gives: V gene, J gene, CDR3 protein.

TRBV27,TRBJ2-3,ASSSGPLQY
TRBV7-2,TRBJ2-1,ASSQGLSPYNEQF
TRBV15,TRBJ1-1,ATSRGGDGFGAGYTEAF
TRBV13,TRBJ1-4,ASSSGAGNEKLF
TRBV5-6,TRBJ2-4,ASSGTPGGNIQY
TRBV27,TRBJ2-7,ASIYSGQGHYEQY
TRBV6-6,TRBJ1-5,ASRLQAERIQPQH
TRBV7-9,TRBJ2-7,ASSLSGTSYEQY
TRBV13,TRBJ1-4,ASSLRGLREKLF
TRBV7-6,TRBJ1-1,ASSRTFNDSMNTEAF
TRBV6-5,TRBJ2-5,ASSAQGQETQY
TRBV15,TRBJ2-2,ATSTLTSNTGELF
TRBV4-1,TRBJ1-1,ASRGGVGLNTEAF
TRBV5-1,TRBJ2-7,ASNSGQPYEQY
TRBV30,TRBJ2-3,AWDPGTVDTQY
TRBV5-1,TRBJ2-1,ASSSTGYNEQF
TRBV2,TRBJ2-1,ASSGGWSPDNEQF
TRBV5-1,TRBJ2-7,ASSAGTGYDYEQY
TRBV6-1,TRBJ1-5,ASSSQQGVDQPQH
TRBV2,TRBJ2-2,ASSGTSGGNTGELF
TRBV30,TRBJ1-2,AWGQGPHGYT
TRBV7-9,TRBJ1-2,ASSLGGAPQANYGYT
TRBV27,TRBJ1-6,ASRPGLGNSPLH
TRBV23-1,TRBJ1-5,ASLQTGISNQPQH
TRBV5-1,TRBJ2-1,ASSSHQLALSSYNEQF
TRBV6-5,TRBJ2-7,ASSPHRTGAYEQY
TRBV29-1,TRBJ1-1,SAEDRAPEAF
TRBV7-2,TRBJ2-2,ASSPPSGRRVEHTGELF
TRBV14,TRBJ2-7,ASSQVGSKGRKQY